Following are 27 T cell receptor beta chains from one sample sequenced in a study of chemoradiotherapy in HPV16-positive cancers. Some clones are missing from TCRdb's copy, which holds only in-frame ones; the method was immunoSEQ multiplex PCR. Counted here are about 32,000 clones, more than 70% occurring once; the ten biggest clones make up approximately 5%. Sequenced material: blood, taken from a patient who underwent chemoradiotherapy. The receptors were gathered from a human donor with HPV-associated anogenital cancer.

This clone occurred once. The chain recombines TRBV6-1 with TRBJ2-1; 11 bases match TRBD2. Germline CDR1 and CDR2: MNHNS and SASEGT. This CDR3 region has 14 residues. The trim removed 7 bases at V and 8 bases at J, leaving 7 bases unmatched. CDR3 coding DNA: TGTGCCAGCATTAGCGGGGGGGCGATGGATGAGCAGTTCTTC. Residues: CASISGGAMDEQFF.

This chain links TRBV7-2 with TRBJ2-3; 12 bases are a match to TRBD2. Germline-derived CDR1 and CDR2 are SGHTA and FQGNSA. Trimming cost V 6 bases and J 4 bases; bases outside gene matches: 2. CDR3 length: 14 residues. The DNA of the CDR3 is TGTGCCAGCAGGACTAGCGGGGGCCCAGATACGCAGTATTTT. It is translated as CASRTSGGPDTQYF.

The chain couples TRBV7-9 to TRBJ1-3, with no clear D. With 5 bases removed from V and 0 bases from J, the gap between germline ends came to 11 bases. This CDR3 has 15 residues. Germline CDR1 reads SEHNR; CDR2 reads FQNEAQ (reference sequence). The CDR3 reads CASSQLYSSGNTIYF. CDR3 DNA sequence: TGTGCCAGCAGCCAACTCTATAGCTCTGGAAACACCATATATTTT.

V is TRBV28 and J is TRBJ2-7; D remains ambiguous. Germline V gives CDR1 MDHEN, CDR2 SYDVKM. Trimming removed 7 bases from V and 2 bases from J, with 9 bases in between. The CDR3 spans 12 residues. CDR3 residues: CASKSRTYEQYF. In DNA form, the CDR3 reads TGTGCCAGCAAAAGCCGGACCTACGAGCAGTACTTC.

The chain joins TRBV4-3 to TRBJ2-5; TRBD1 or TRBD2 may be the D gene (6 bases each). V lost 0 bases and J 1 base, leaving 9 bases between the germline ends. The CDR3 has 15 residues. CDR1 is LGHNA and CDR2 is YSLEER in the germline V gene. CDR3 nucleotides: TGCGCCAGCAGCCAAGATTCGGGGGCCCAAGAGACCCAGTACTTC. Encoded protein: CASSQDSGAQETQYF.

CDR3 protein: CASSFFKAGGPSETQYF. CDR3 nucleotides: TGTGCCAGCAGTTTTTTCAAAGCGGGAGGGCCCTCGGAGACCCAGTACTTC. The chain has TRBV27 and TRBJ2-5; 10 nucleotides agree with TRBD2. Germline CDR1 MNHEY, CDR2 SMNVEV (reference sequence). The CDR3 extends over 17 amino acids. The J segment lost 5 bases and the V segment lost 3 bases, leaving 12 bases of the junction unmatched.

The chain joins TRBV6-5 to TRBJ2-1, with D unresolved. Trimming left V 7 bases short and J 2 bases short, with 12 bases between. The CDR3 runs to 14 residues. The germline CDR1 and CDR2 sequences are MNHEY and SVGAGI. The CDR3 protein is CASTGPLPYNEQFF. Written as DNA, the CDR3 is TGTGCCAGCACCGGACCCCTTCCCTACAATGAGCAGTTCTTC.

This chain connects TRBV6-6 to TRBJ2-7; D perhaps matches TRBD2 (5 bases). V shed 10 bases and J shed 2 bases, with 18 bases lying between them. The CDR3 extends over 14 amino acids. Looked up from germline, CDR1 is MNHNY and CDR2 is SVGAGI (reference sequence). CDR3 DNA: TGTGCCACCACCAGGTCGGACGGGGCCTACGAGCAGTACTTC. Translation gives CATTRSDGAYEQYF.

V usage is TRBV30 and J usage is TRBJ1-1; no reliable D call. This CDR3 region has 15 residues. Trimming pared 0 bases from V and 5 bases from J, leaving 16 bases between. The V gene's germline CDR1 is GTSNPN and CDR2 SVGIG (reference sequence). CDR3 loop: CAWSVREMLDTEAFF. CDR3 nucleotide sequence: TGTGCCTGGAGTGTGAGGGAAATGCTGGATACTGAAGCTTTCTTT.

CDR3 DNA sequence: TGTGCCAGCAGCCTAAGGGGAGCTGGGGCCAACGTCCTGACTTTC. It codes for CASSLRGAGANVLTF. The V and J genes are TRBV11-1 and TRBJ2-6, with D perhaps assigned TRBD1 or TRBD2 (5 bases each). The CDR3 is 15 residues long. Germline CDR1 reads SGHAT; CDR2 reads FQDESV (reference sequence). The V gene lost 5 bases and the J gene lost 2 bases, with 10 bases spanning the gap.

The chain couples TRBV15 to TRBJ2-7, with no clear D. Per the germline V gene, CDR1 is LNHNV and CDR2 is YYDKDF (reference sequence). The length of the CDR3 is 14 residues. The V and J ends lost 0 bases and 6 bases respectively, with 12 bases between them. CDR3 in DNA: TGTGCCACCAGCAGAGATGAGCGTGCCGGCGAGCAGTACTTC. Its translation is CATSRDERAGEQYF.

CDR3 residues: CASSLDRSGRGDTQYF. Here the CDR3 DNA reads TGTGCCAGCAGCTTAGATAGGTCAGGGCGTGGAGATACGCAGTATTTT. The V call is TRBV11-2, the J call TRBJ2-3; the D gene is possibly TRBD1 (5 bases). The CDR3 is 16 amino acids. V lost 0 bases and J 5 bases, leaving 15 bases between the germline ends. In germline, CDR1 is SGHAT, CDR2 FQNNGV. The complete variable domain, with remaining parts taken from reference TRBV11-2 and TRBJ2-3, reads EAGVAQSPRYKIIEKRQSVAFWCNPISGHATLYWYQQILGQGPKLLIQFQNNGVVDDSQLPKDRFSAERLKGVDSTLKIQPAKLEDSAVYLCASSLDRSGRGDTQYFGPGTRLTVL.

This sequence joins TRBV6-1 and TRBJ1-2; a possible D gene is TRBD1 (5 bases). The CDR3 has 13 amino acids. The germline gives CDR1 MNHNS, CDR2 SASEGT. V lost 6 bases to trimming and J lost 5 bases, with 13 bases between them. CDR3: CASSKTEDYGYTF. CDR3 DNA sequence: TGTGCCAGCAGCAAGACAGAAGATTATGGCTACACCTTC.

The V gene is TRBV20-1, the J gene TRBJ2-2; no clear D. The V end lost 5 bases, the J end lost 7 bases, and 8 bases lay between the germline ends. The CDR3 covers 11 residues. Per the germline V gene, CDR1 is DFQATT and CDR2 is SNEGSKA (reference sequence). The CDR3 bases are TGCAGTGCTCCGAAGGTCGGGGAGCTGTTTTTT. It is translated as CSAPKVGELFF.

The rearrangement uses TRBV2 and TRBJ2-2; 7 nucleotides agree with TRBD2. This CDR3 is built from 16 residues. V gave up 6 bases and J gave up 5 bases; unmatched junction bases: 12. CDR1 and CDR2 from the germline V gene are SNHLY and FYNNEI. DNA of the CDR3: TGTGCCAGCAGGCAGACTTCTGGCGGGAGAACCGGGGAGCTGTTTTTT. Encoded protein: CASRQTSGGRTGELFF. Based on the CDR3 plus reference TRBV2 and TRBJ2-2, the full variable domain is EPEVTQTPSHQVTQMGQEVILRCVPISNHLYFYWYRQILGQKVEFLVSFYNNEISEKSEIFDDQFSVERPDGSNFTLKIRSTKLEDSAMYFCASRQTSGGRTGELFFGEGSRLTVL.

In this sample, this clone turned up a few times. The V and J genes are TRBV7-8 and TRBJ1-1; no reliable D call. The CDR3 loop spans 14 amino acids. Looked up from germline, CDR1 is SGHVS and CDR2 is FQNEAQ. V was pared by 0 bases and J by 6 bases, with 11 bases between. The CDR3: CASSLATWSSEAFF. CDR3 in DNA: TGTGCCAGCAGCTTAGCGACATGGTCATCTGAAGCTTTCTTT.

V and J are TRBV2 and TRBJ1-2; tentative D call: TRBD1 (6 bases). The CDR3 length is 15 residues. The ends were cut back, 5 bases at V and 6 bases at J, with 19 bases in the middle. The germline CDR1 and CDR2 sequences are SNHLY and FYNNEI. The CDR3 sequence is CASSYEGGLLDGYTF. The CDR3 bases are TGTGCCAGCAGTTATGAAGGGGGTCTCCTAGATGGCTACACCTTC.

The chain has TRBV7-9 and TRBJ2-5, with 7 bases lining up with TRBD2. Germline lookup yields CDR1 SEHNR and CDR2 FQNEAQ (reference sequence). V dropped 7 bases and J dropped 5; count of bases not matched to a gene: 16. The CDR3 is made up of 16 amino acids. This chain's CDR3 is CASTHLERGPGETQYF. CDR3 DNA: TGTGCCAGCACCCACTTAGAGCGGGGTCCGGGGGAGACCCAGTACTTC.

The chain carries TRBV18 and TRBJ2-7, with TRBD1 as a possible D gene (6 bases). The length of the CDR3 is 13 residues. Germline V gives CDR1 KGHSH, CDR2 LQKENI. Trimming removed 3 bases from V and 7 bases from J, with 13 bases in between. Here the CDR3 DNA reads TGTGCCAGCTCACCGTCAGGGGCGAGGGAGCAGTACTTC. This encodes CASSPSGAREQYF.

This clone occurred a few times. This chain joins TRBV2 and TRBJ1-6; D is uncertain. In germline, CDR1 is SNHLY, CDR2 FYNNEI. Between the trimmed V and J ends, which lost 8 bases and 7 bases, there was a span of 9 bases. The CDR3 extends over 12 amino acids. This chain's CDR3 is CASLTSNSPLHF. As DNA, the CDR3 is TGTGCCAGCCTAACCTCAAATTCACCCCTCCACTTT.

V and J are TRBV10-3 and TRBJ2-2; 10 nucleotides match TRBD1. This CDR3 has 16 amino acids. The junction had 8 bases not matched to a gene; V was cut back by 6 bases and J by 4 bases. Germline CDR1 is ENHRY and CDR2 is SYGVKD. The CDR3 spells CAISPATGGGTGELFF. DNA of the CDR3: TGTGCCATCAGCCCCGCGACAGGGGGCGGCACCGGGGAGCTGTTTTTT.

This chain links TRBV29-1 with TRBJ2-7, with TRBD2 as a possible D gene (6 bases). Germline V gene lookup returns CDR1 SQVTM and CDR2 ANQGSEA. V was pared by 4 bases and J by 3 bases, with 10 bases between. The CDR3 sequence is 12 residues long. The CDR3 nucleotides are TGCAGCGTTGCCCCGACTAGCTACGAGCAGTACTTC. Translated, it gives CSVAPTSYEQYF.

This clone occurred once. This chain uses TRBV2 with TRBJ2-7; 11 nucleotides align to TRBD1. From germline, CDR1 is SNHLY and CDR2 FYNNEI. Trimming cost V 5 bases and J 3 bases; bases outside gene matches: 6. CDR3 length equals 15 residues. The DNA for the CDR3 is TGTGCCAGCAGTACCCACGGGACAGGGGGCTACGAGCAGTACTTC. Translated, it gives CASSTHGTGGYEQYF.

The chain uses TRBV27 and TRBJ2-3; no clear D gene. CDR3 length: 13 residues. Germline loops: CDR1 MNHEY, CDR2 SMNVEV (reference sequence). V was shortened by 0 bases and J by 6 bases, with 7 bases between the two germline ends. The CDR3 loop is CASSLSPWDTQYF. The CDR3 DNA is TGTGCCAGCAGTTTATCCCCGTGGGATACGCAGTATTTT.

The chain carries TRBV28 and TRBJ2-3, with 8 bases aligning to TRBD1. This CDR3 contains 16 residues. Trimming removed 1 base from V and 2 bases from J; junction bases left unmatched: 5. Germline V gene lookup returns CDR1 MDHEN and CDR2 SYDVKM. CDR3 region: CASSLSGQGHTDTQYF. The CDR3 DNA sequence: TGTGCCAGCAGTTTATCCGGACAGGGTCACACAGATACGCAGTATTTT.

CDR3 coding DNA: TGCAGCATCGGGACAGCCCAAGAGACCCAGTACTTC. Its protein is CSIGTAQETQYF. The genes are TRBV29-1 and TRBJ2-5; the match to TRBD1 covers 7 bases. CDR3 length: 12 amino acids. Germline V gene sequence: CDR1 SQVTM, CDR2 ANQGSEA. V trimming: 8 bases; J trimming: 1 base; junction bases outside the gene matches: 4.

This clone was detected only a few times. This sequence joins TRBV11-3 and TRBJ2-2, with unresolved D. Germline V gene data show CDR1 as SGHNT and CDR2 as YENEEA. The CDR3 runs to 12 residues. V was clipped by 4 bases and J by 4 bases, with 4 bases between them. The CDR3 region has the DNA TGTGCCAGCAGCTCAAGCACCGGGGAGCTGTTTTTT. Translating it yields CASSSSTGELFF.